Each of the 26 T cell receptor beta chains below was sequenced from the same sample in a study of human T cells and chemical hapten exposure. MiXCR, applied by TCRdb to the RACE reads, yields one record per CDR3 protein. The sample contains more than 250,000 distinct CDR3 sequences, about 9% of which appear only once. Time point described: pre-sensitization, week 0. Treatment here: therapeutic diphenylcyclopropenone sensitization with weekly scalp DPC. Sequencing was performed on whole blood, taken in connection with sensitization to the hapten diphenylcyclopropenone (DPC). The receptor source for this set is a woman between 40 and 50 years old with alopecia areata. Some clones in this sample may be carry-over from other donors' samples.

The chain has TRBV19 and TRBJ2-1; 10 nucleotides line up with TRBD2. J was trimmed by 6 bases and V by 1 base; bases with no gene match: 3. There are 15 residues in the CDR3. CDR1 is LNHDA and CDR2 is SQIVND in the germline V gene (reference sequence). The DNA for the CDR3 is TGTGCCAGTAGTATAGTAGCGGGAGGCAGCAATGAGCAGTTCTTC. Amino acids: CASSIVAGGSNEQFF.

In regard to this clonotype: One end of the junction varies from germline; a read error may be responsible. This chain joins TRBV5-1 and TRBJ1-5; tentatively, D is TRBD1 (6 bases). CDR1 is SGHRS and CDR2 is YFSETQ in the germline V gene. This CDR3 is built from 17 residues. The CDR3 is CASSEIGRPEGGQPHHF. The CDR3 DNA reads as TGCGCCAGCAGCGAGATAGGCCGCCCTGAGGGGGGTCAGCCCCATCATTTT.

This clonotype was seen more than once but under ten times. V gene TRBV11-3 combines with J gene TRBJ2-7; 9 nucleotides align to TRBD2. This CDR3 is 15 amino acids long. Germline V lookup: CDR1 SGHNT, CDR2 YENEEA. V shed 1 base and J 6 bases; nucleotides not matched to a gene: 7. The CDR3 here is CASSLVAGAAAEQYF. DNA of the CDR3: TGTGCCAGCAGCTTAGTAGCGGGAGCGGCGGCCGAGCAGTACTTC.

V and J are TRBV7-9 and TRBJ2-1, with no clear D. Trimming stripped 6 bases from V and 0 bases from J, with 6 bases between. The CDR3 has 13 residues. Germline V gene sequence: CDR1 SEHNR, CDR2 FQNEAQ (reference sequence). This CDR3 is CASSSNSYNEQFF. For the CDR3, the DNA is TGTGCCAGCAGTTCAAACTCCTACAATGAGCAGTTCTTC.

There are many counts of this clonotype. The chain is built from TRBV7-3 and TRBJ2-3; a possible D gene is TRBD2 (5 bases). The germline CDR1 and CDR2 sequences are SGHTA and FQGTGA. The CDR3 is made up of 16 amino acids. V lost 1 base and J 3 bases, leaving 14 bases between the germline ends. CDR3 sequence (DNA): TGTGCCAGCAGCTTAAAAGGGCTAGCCGAAACAGATACGCAGTATTTT. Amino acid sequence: CASSLKGLAETDTQYF.

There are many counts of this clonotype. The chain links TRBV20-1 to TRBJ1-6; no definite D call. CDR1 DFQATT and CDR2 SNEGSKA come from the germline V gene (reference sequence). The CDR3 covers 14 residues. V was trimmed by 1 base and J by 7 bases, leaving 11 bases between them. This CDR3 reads CSARGPSGNSPLHF. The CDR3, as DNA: TGCAGTGCTAGAGGGCCTTCGGGGAATTCACCCCTCCACTTT.

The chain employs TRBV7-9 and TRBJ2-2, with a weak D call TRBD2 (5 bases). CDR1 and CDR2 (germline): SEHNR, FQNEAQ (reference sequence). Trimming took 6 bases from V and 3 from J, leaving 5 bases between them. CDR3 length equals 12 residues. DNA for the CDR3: TGTGCCAGCAGGGGAGACACCGGGGAGCTGTTTTTT. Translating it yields CASRGDTGELFF.

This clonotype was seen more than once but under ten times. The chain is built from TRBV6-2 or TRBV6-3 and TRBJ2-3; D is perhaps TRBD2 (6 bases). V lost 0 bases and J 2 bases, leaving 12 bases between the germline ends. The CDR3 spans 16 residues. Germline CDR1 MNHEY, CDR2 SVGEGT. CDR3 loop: CASSYSKGRSTDTQYF. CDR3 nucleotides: TGTGCCAGCAGTTACTCAAAGGGGAGGTCCACAGATACGCAGTATTTT.

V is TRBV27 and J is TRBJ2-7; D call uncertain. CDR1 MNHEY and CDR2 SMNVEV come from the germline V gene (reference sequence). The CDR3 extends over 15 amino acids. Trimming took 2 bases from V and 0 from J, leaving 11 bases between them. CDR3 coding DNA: TGTGCCAGCAGTTTAAAATACTTGAGCTCCTACGAGCAGTACTTC. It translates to CASSLKYLSSYEQYF.

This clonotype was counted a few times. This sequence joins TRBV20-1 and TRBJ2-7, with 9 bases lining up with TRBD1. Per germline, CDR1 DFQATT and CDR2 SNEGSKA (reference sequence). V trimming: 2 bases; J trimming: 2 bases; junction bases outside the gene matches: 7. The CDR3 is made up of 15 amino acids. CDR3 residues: CSARNRDRVTYEQYF. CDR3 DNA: TGCAGTGCTAGAAATAGGGACAGGGTAACCTACGAGCAGTACTTC.

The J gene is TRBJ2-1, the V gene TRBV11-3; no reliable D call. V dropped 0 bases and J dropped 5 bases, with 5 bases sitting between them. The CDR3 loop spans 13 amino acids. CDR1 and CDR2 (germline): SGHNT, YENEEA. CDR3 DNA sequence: TGTGCCAGCAGCTTAGAAAGCGACAATGAGCAGTTCTTC. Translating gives CASSLESDNEQFF.

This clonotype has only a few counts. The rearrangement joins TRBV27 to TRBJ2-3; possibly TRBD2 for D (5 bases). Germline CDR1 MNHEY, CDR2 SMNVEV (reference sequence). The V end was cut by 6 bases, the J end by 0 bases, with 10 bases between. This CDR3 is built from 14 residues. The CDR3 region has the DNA TGTGCCAGCAGGGAAGACTACAGCACAGATACGCAGTATTTT. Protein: CASREDYSTDTQYF.

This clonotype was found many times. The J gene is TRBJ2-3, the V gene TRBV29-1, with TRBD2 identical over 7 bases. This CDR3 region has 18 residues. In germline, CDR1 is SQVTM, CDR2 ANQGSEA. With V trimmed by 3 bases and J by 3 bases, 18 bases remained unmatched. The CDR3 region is CSVDGVAEGGPGTDTQYF. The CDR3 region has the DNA TGCAGCGTTGATGGGGTCGCAGAGGGAGGGCCTGGGACAGATACGCAGTATTTT.

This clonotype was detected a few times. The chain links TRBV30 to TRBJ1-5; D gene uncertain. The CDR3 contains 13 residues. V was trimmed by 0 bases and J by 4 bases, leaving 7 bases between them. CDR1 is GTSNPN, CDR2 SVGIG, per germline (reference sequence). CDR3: CAWSVGQNQPQHF. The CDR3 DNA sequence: TGTGCCTGGAGTGTGGGCCAAAATCAGCCCCAGCATTTT.

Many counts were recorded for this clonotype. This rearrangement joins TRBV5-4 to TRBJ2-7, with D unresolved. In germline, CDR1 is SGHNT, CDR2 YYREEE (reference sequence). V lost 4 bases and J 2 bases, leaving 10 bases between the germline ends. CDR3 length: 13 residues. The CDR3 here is CASSQSGAYEQYF. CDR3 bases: TGTGCCAGCAGCCAATCCGGTGCCTACGAGCAGTACTTC. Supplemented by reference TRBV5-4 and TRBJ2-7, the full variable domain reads ETGVTQSPTHLIKTRGQQVTLRCSSQSGHNTVSWYQQALGQGPQFIFQYYREEENGRGNFPPRFSGLQFPNYSSELNVNALELDDSALYLCASSQSGAYEQYFGPGTRLTVT.

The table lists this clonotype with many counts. The CDR3 spells CASSTLGAHTYGYTF. CDR3 in DNA: TGTGCCAGCAGCACCCTTGGGGCCCATACCTATGGCTACACCTTC. The chain couples TRBV5-5 to TRBJ1-2, with D perhaps TRBD1 (5 bases). Per the germline V gene, CDR1 is SGHKS and CDR2 is YYEKEE (reference sequence). V gave up 4 bases and J gave up 4 bases, with 17 bases separating them. This CDR3 contains 15 residues.

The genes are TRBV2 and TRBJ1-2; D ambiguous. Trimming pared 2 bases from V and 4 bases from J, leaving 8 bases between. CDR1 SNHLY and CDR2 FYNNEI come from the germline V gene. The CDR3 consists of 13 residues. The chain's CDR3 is CASSEMSTYGYTF. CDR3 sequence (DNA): TGTGCCAGCAGTGAAATGTCCACCTATGGCTACACCTTC.

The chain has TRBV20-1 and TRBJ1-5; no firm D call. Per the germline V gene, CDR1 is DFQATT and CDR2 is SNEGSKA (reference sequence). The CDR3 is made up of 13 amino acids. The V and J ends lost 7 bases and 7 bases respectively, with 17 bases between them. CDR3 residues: CSGAQTPNQPQHF. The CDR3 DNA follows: TGCAGTGGGGCCCAGACCCCCAACCAGCCCCAGCATTTT.

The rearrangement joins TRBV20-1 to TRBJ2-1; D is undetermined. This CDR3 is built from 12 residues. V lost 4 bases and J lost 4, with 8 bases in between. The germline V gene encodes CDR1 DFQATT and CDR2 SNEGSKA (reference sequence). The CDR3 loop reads CSATYGYNEQFF. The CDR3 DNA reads TGCAGTGCTACCTATGGGTACAATGAGCAGTTCTTC.

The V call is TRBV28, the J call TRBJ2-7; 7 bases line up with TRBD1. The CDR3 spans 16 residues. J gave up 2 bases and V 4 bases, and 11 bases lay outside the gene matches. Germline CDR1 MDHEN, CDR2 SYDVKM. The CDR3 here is CASSSPFQDRPYEQYF. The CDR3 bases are TGTGCCAGCAGTTCCCCATTCCAGGACAGGCCCTACGAGCAGTACTTC. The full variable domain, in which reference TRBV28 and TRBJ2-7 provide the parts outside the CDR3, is DVKVTQSSRYLVKRTGEKVFLECVQDMDHENMFWYRQDPGLGLRLIYFSYDVKMKEKGDIPEGYSVSREKKERFSLILESASTNQTSMYLCASSSPFQDRPYEQYFGPGTRLTVT.

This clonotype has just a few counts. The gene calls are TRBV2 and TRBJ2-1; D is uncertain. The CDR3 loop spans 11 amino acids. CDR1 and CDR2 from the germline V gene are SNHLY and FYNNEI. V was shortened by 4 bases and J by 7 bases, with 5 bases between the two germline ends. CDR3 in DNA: TGTGCCAGCAGTGTTGGTAATGAGCAGTTCTTC. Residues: CASSVGNEQFF.

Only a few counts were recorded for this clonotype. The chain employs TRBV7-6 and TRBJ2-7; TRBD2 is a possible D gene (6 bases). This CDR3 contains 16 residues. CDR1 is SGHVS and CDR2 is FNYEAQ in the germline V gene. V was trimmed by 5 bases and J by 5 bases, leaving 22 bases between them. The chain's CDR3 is CASSLTTSLRVHEQYF. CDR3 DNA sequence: TGTGCCAGCAGCCTCACGACTAGTCTTAGGGTCCACGAGCAGTACTTC.

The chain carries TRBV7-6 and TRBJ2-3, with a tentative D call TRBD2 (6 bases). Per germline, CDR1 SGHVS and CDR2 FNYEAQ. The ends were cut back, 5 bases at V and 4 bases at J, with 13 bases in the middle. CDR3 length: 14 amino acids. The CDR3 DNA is TGTGCCAGCAGCCTATTGCGGGGCGCAGATACGCAGTATTTT. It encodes CASSLLRGADTQYF.

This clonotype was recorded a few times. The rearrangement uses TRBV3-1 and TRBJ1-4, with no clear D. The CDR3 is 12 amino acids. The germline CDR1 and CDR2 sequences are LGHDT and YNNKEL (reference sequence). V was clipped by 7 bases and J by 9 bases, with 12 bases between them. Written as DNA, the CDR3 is TGTGCCAGCAAGCCACCGCTCCAAAAACTGTTTTTT. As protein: CASKPPLQKLFF.

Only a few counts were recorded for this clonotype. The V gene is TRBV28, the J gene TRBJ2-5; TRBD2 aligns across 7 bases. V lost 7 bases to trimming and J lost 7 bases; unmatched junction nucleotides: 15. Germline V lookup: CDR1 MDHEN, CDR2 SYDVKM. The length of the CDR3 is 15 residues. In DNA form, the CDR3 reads TGTGCCAGCACCCCTAGGGGACTACTAACGGGGACCCAGTACTTC. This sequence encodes CASTPRGLLTGTQYF.

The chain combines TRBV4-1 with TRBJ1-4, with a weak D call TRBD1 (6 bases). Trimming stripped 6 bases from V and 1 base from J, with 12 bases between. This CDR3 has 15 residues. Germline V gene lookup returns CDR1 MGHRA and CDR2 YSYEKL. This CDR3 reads CASRALGGTNEKLFF. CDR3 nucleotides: TGCGCCAGCAGGGCCTTAGGGGGAACTAATGAAAAACTGTTTTTT.